Included here is one TCR beta chain sequence, with context. The antigen is undetermined. This sample stems from a study of regulatory T cells in long-lasting Graves disease. CDR3 regions were amplified by Arm-PCR using iRepertoire HTBI primers to build TCR beta libraries. TCRdb analysed the multiplex PCR reads with MiXCR anew, one entry per CDR3 protein. Of fewer than 550,000 distinct CDR3 sequences listed, around a fifth are singletons. The sample's time point: persistent/refractory GD, antithyroid drugs over 5 years with positive TRAb. With RNA extracted from PBMCs as input, the TCR library was made. Study-wide points: Graves' patients with persistent disease showed TCR diversity lower than patients newly diagnosed. Fewer public clonotypes were shared by new patients (approximately 970) than by persistent patients (about 2,800).

The sample was peripheral blood mononuclear cells (PBMCs), taken when the disease was refractory, from a patient treated with antithyroid drugs. The receptor comes from a female donor with Graves disease.

The CDR3 nucleotides read TGTGCCAGCAGTATGGGACTGAGGAATCAGCCCCAGCATTTT. This sequence encodes CASSMGLRNQPQHF. J is TRBJ1-5 and V is TRBV6-1; D may be TRBD1 (5 bases). Between the trimmed V and J ends, which lost 5 bases and 4 bases, there was a span of 12 bases. The V gene's germline CDR1 is MNHNS and CDR2 SASEGT. The CDR3 has 14 residues.